This T cell receptor (beta chain) was observed in a study of blood T cell repertoires in COVID-19. The CDR3 loop spans 13 amino acids. The V end lost 2 bases, the J end lost 5 bases, and 10 bases lay between the germline ends. Germline CDR1 is SGHRS and CDR2 is YFSETQ. This clone was picked up a small number of times. As handled by the study authors: Scientists estimated how many nucleated cells there were by amplifying reference gene primers. Here immunoSEQ multiplex PCR was the method, and the copy in TCRdb shows in-frame clones only, minus some. V and J calls and clone size follow that table, whereas D and trimming were derived from the DNA. There are about 73,000 clones in the sample; roughly 84% occur only once, and more than 2.5% lies in the top ten.

The sequencing sample was made of peripheral blood. This TCR was sampled from a man at least 80 years old with active or convalescent COVID-19. The V and J genes are TRBV5-1 and TRBJ1-1; D perhaps matches TRBD1 (6 bases). The CDR3 region is CASSLQGGTEAFF. In DNA form, the CDR3 reads TGCGCCAGCAGCTTACAGGGTGGGACTGAAGCTTTCTTT.